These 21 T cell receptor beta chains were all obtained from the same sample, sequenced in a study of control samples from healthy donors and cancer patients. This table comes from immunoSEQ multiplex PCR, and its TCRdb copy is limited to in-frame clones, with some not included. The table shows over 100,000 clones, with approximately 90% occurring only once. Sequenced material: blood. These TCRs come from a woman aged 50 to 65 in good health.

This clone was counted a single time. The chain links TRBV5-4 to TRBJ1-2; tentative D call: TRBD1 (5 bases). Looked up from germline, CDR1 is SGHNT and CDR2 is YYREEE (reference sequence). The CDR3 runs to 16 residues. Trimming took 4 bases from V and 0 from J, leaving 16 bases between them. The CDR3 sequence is CASSRGGIEANYGYTF. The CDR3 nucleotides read TGTGCCAGCAGCCGTGGGGGGATTGAGGCTAACTATGGCTACACCTTC.

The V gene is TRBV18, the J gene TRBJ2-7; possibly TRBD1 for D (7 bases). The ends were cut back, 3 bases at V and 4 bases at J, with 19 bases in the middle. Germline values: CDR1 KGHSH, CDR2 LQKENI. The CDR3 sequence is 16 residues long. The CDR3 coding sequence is TGTGCCAGCTCACCCAAGGGGGCGGGGATTTTATACGAGCAGTACTTC. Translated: CASSPKGAGILYEQYF.

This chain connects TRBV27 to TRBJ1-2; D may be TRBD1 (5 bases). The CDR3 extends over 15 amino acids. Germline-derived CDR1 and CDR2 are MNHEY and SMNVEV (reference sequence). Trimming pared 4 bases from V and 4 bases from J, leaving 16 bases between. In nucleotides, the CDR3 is TGTGCCAGCAGTTACGGGGCTTCATCTCCCTATGGCTACACCTTC. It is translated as CASSYGASSPYGYTF.

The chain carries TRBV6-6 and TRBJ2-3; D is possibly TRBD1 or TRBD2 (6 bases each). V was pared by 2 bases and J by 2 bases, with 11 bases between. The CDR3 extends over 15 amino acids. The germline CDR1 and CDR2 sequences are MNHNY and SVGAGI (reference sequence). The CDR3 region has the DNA TGTGCCAGCAGTTACAAGGGGGACTCCACAGATACGCAGTATTTT. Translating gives CASSYKGDSTDTQYF.

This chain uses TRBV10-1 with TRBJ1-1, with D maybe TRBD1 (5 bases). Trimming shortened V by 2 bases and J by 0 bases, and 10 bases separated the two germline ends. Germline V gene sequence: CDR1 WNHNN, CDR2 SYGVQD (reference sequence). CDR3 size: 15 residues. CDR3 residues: CASSERGSLNTEAFF. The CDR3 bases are TGCGCCAGCAGTGAGAGGGGTAGTCTGAACACTGAAGCTTTCTTT.

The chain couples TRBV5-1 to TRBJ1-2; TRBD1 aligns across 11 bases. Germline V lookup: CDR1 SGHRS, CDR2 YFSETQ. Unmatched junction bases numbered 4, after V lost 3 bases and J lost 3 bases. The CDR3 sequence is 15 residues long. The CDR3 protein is CASSSGTGGYYGYTF. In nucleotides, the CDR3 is TGCGCCAGCAGCTCCGGGACAGGGGGATACTATGGCTACACCTTC.

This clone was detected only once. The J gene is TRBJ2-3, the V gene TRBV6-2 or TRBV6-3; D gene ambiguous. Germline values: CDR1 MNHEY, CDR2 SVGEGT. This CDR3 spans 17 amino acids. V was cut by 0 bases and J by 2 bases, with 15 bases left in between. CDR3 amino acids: CASSYSTGRSYTDTQYF. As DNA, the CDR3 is TGTGCCAGCAGTTACTCAACCGGACGGAGCTACACAGATACGCAGTATTTT.

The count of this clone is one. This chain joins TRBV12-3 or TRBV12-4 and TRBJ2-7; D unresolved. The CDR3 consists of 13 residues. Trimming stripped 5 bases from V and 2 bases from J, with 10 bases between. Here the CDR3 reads CASSGSGTYEQYF. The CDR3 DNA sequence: TGTGCCAGCAGTGGTTCAGGAACCTACGAGCAGTACTTC.

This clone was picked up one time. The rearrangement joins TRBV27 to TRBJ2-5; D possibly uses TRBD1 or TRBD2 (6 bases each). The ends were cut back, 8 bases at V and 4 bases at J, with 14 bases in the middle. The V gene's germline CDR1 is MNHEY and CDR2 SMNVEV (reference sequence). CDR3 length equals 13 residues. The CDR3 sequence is CASLGPGAETQYF. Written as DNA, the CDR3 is TGTGCCAGCCTCGGACCGGGGGCAGAGACCCAGTACTTC.

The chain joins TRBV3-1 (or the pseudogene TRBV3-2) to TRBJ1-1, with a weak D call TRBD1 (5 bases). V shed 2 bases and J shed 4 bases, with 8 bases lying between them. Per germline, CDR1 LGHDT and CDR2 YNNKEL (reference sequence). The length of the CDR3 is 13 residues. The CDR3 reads CASSQLGGTEAFF. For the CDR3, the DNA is TGTGCCAGCAGCCAACTCGGGGGCACTGAAGCTTTCTTT.

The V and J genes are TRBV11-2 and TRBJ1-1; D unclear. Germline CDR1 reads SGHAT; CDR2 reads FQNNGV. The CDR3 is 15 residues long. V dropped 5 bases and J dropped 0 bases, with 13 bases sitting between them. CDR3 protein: CASSPTGPLNTEAFF. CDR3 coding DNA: TGTGCCAGCAGCCCGACGGGTCCACTGAACACTGAAGCTTTCTTT.

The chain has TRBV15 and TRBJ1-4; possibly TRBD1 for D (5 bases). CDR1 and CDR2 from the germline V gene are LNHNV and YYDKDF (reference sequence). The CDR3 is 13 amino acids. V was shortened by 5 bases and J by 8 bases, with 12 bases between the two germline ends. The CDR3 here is CATSGTSDEKLFF. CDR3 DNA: TGTGCCACCAGCGGGACGTCGGACGAAAAACTGTTTTTT.

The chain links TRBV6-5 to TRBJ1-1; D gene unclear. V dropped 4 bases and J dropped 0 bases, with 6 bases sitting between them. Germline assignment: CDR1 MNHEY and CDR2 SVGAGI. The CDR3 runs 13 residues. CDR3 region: CASSSGVNTEAFF. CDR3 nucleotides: TGTGCCAGCAGTTCCGGGGTGAACACTGAAGCTTTCTTT.

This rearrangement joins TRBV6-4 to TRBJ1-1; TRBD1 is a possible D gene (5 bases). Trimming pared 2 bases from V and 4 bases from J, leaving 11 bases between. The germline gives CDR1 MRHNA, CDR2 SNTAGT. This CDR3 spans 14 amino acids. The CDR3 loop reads CASSDRIGGTEAFF. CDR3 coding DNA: TGTGCCAGCAGTGACCGGATTGGGGGCACTGAAGCTTTCTTT.

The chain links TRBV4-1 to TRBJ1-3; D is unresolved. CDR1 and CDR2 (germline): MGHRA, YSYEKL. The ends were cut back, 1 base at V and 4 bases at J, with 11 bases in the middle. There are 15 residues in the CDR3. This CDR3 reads CASSQVAPEGNTIYF. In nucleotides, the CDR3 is TGCGCCAGCAGCCAAGTCGCACCGGAAGGAAACACCATATATTTT.

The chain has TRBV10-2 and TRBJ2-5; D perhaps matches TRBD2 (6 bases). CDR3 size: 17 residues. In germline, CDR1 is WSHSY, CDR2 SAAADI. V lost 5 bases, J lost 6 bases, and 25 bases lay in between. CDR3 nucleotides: TGCGCCAGCAGTACCGGGACTGGTGTACTTTCGTGGAAGACCCAGTACTTC. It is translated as CASSTGTGVLSWKTQYF.

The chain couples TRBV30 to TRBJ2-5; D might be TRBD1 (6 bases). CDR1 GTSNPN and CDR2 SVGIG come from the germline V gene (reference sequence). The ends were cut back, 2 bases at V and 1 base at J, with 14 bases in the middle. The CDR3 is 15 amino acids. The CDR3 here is CAWSRSRGSQETQYF. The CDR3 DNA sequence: TGTGCCTGGAGTCGATCCAGGGGCTCCCAAGAGACCCAGTACTTC.

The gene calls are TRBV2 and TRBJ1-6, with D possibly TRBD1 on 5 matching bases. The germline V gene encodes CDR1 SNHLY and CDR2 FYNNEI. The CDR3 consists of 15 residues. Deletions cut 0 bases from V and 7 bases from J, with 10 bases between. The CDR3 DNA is TGTGCCAGCAGTGAAGCAGGGGCCCGAAATTCACCCCTCCACTTT. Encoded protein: CASSEAGARNSPLHF.

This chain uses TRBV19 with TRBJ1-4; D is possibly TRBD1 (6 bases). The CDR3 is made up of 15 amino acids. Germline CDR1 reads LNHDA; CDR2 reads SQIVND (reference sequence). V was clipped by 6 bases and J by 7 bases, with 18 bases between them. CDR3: CASSFTQGRVEKLFF. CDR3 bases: TGTGCCAGTAGCTTCACACAGGGCCGGGTTGAAAAACTGTTTTTT.

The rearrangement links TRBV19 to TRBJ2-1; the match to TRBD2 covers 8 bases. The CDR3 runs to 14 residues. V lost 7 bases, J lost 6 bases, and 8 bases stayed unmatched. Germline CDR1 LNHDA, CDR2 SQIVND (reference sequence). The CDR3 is CASTTSGGGNEQFF. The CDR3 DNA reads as TGTGCCAGTACTACCTCCGGGGGGGGCAATGAGCAGTTCTTC.

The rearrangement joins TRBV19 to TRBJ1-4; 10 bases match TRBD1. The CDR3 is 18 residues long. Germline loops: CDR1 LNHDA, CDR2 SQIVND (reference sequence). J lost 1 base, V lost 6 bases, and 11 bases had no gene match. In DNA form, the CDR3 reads TGTGCCAGTAGCGTAGACAGGGGGCGAAGAAGAACTAATGAAAAACTGTTTTTT. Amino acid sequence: CASSVDRGRRRTNEKLFF.